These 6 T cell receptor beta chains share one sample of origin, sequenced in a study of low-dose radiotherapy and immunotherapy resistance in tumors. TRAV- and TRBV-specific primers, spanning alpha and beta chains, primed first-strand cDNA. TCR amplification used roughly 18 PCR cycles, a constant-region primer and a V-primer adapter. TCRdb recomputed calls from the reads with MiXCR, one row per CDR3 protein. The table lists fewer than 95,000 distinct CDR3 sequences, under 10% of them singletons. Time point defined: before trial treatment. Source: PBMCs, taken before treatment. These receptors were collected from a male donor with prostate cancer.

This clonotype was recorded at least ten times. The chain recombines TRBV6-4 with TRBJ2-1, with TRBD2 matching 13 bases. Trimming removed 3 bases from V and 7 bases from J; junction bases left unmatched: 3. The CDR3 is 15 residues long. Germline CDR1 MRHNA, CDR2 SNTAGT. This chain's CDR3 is CASSELAGGRNEQFF. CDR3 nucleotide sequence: TGTGCCAGCAGTGAACTAGCGGGAGGGCGTAATGAGCAGTTCTTC.

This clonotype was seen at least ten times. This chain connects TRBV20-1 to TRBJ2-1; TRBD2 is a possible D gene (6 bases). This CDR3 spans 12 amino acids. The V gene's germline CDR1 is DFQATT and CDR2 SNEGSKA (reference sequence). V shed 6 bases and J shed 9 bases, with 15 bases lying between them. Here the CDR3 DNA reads TGCAGTGCAAAGGAGGGCCTATTTGAGCAGTTCTTC. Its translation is CSAKEGLFEQFF.

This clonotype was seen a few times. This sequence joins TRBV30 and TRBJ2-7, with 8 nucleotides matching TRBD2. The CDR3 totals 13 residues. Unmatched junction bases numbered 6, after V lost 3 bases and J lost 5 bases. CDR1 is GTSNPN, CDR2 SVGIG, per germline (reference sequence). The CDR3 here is CAWRYSGRDEQYF. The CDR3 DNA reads TGTGCCTGGAGATACAGCGGGAGAGACGAGCAGTACTTC.

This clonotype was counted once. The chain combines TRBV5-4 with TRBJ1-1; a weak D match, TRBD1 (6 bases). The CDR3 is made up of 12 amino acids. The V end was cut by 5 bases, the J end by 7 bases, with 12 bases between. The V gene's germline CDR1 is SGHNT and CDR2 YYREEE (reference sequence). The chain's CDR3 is CASSFLDSEAFF. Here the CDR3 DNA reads TGTGCCAGCAGTTTTCTGGACAGTGAAGCTTTCTTT.

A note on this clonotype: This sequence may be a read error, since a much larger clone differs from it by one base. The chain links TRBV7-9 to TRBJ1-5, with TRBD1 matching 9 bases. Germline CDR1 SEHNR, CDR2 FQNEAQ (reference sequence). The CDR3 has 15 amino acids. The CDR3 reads CACSRTGTGNQPQHF. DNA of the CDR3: TGTGCCTGCAGTCGGACCGGGACAGGGAATCAGCCCCAGCATTTT.

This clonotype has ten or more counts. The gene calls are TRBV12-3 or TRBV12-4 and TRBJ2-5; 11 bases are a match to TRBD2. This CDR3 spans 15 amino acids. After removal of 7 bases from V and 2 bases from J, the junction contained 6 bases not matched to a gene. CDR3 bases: TGTGCCAGCACCTCGGGACTAGCGGTACAAGAGACCCAGTACTTC. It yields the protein CASTSGLAVQETQYF.